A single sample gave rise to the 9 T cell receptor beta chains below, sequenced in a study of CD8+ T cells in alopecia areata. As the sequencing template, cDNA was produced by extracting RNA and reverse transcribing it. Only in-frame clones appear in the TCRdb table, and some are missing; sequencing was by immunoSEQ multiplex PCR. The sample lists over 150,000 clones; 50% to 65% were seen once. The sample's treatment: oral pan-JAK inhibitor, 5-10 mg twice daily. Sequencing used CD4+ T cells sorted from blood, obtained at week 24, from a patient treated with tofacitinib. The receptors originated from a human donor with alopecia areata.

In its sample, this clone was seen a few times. The CDR3 reads CASSARDRVPTEAFF. The CDR3 DNA reads TGTGCCAGCAGCGCTAGGGACAGGGTCCCCACTGAAGCTTTCTTT. The genes are TRBV7-2 and TRBJ1-1; TRBD1 agrees at 9 bases. The V segment lost 5 bases and the J segment 4 bases; nucleotides outside the gene matches: 8. Germline CDR1 SGHTA, CDR2 FQGNSA. The CDR3 runs to 15 residues.

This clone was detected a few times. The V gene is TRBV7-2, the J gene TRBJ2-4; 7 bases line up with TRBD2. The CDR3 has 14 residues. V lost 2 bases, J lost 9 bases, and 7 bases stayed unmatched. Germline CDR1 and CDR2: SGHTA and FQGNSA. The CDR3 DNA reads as TGTGCCAGCAGCTTACGGCCGGGGGAGGGCATTCAGTACTTC. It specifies CASSLRPGEGIQYF.

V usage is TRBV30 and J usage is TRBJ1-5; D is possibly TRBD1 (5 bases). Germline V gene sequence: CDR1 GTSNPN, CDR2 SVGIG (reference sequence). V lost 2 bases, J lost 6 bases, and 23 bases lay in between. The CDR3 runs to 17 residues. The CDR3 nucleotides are TGTGCCTGGAGTAGTAGGGCAGGCCCCATGGGGGGTCAGCCCCAGCATTTT. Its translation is CAWSSRAGPMGGQPQHF.

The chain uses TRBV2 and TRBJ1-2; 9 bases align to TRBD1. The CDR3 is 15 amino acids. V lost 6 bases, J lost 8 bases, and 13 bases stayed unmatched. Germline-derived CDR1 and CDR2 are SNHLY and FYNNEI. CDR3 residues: CASRDTGQGFFGYTF. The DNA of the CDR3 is TGTGCCAGCAGAGATACTGGACAGGGGTTCTTCGGCTACACCTTC.

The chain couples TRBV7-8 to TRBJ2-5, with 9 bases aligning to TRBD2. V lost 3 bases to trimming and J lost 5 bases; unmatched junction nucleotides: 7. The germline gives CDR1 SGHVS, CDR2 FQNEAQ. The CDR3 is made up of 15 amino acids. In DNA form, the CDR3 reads TGTGCCAGCAGCTTTTTCGGGACTAGCATGGAGACCCAGTACTTC. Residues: CASSFFGTSMETQYF. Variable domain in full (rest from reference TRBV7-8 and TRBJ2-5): GAGVSQSPRYKVAKRGQDVALRCDPISGHVSLFWYQQALGQGPEFLTYFQNEAQLDKSGLPSDRFFAERPEGSVSTLKIQRTQQEDSAVYLCASSFFGTSMETQYFGPGTRLLVL.

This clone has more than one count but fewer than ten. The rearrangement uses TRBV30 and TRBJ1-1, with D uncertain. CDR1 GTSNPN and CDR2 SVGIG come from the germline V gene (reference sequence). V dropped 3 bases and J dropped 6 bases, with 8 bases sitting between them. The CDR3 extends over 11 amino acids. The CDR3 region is CAWRVQAEAFF. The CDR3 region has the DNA TGTGCCTGGAGGGTCCAGGCTGAAGCTTTCTTT.

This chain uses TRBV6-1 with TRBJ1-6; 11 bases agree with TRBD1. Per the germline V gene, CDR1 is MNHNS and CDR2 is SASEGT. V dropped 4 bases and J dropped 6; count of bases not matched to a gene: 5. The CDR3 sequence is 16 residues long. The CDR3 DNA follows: TGTGCCAGCAGTGGAGGGACAGGGGGGTTTAATTCACCCCTCCACTTT. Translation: CASSGGTGGFNSPLHF.

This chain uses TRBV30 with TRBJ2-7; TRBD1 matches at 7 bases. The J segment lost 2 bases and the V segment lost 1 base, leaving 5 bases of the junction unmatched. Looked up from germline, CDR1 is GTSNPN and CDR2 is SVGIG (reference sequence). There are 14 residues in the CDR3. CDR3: CAWSGGQSTYEQYF. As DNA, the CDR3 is TGTGCCTGGAGTGGGGGACAGTCCACCTACGAGCAGTACTTC.

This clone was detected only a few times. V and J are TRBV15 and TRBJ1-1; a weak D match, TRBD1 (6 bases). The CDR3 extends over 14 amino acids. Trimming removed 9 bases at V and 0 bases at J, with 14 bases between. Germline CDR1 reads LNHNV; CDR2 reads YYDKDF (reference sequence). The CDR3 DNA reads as TGTGCCACTTCCCCGGGGGGCATGAACACTGAAGCTTTCTTT. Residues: CATSPGGMNTEAFF. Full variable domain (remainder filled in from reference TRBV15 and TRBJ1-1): DAMVIQNPRYQVTQFGKPVTLSCSQTLNHNVMYWYQQKSSQAPKLLFHYYDKDFNNEADTPDNFQSRRPNTSFCFLDIRSPGLGDTAMYLCATSPGGMNTEAFFGQGTRLTVV.